A selection of T cell receptor beta chains follows, all from one sample in a study of blood T cell repertoires in COVID-19. Repertoires were generated with immunoSEQ multiplex PCR, while TCRdb's copy carries only in-frame clones and drops some. The sample has approximately 280,000 clones, less than 85% seen once. Sequenced input: peripheral blood. The receptors stem from a human donor with COVID-19, enrolled during active disease. The donor label of this sample is uncertain. CDR3s include the opening cysteine and the closing phenylalanine or tryptophan. Each record gives: J gene, D gene, V gene, CDR3 protein. A D gene is named only where the DNA matches it firmly.

J gene: TRBJ2-3
D gene: -
V gene: TRBV5-4
CDR3 protein: CASSLPADTQYF

J gene: TRBJ1-1
D gene: -
V gene: TRBV7-2
CDR3 protein: CASSFTRDTEAFF

J gene: TRBJ2-3
D gene: TRBD1
V gene: TRBV6-5
CDR3 protein: CASSRGQSTDTQYF

J gene: TRBJ2-2
D gene: -
V gene: TRBV30
CDR3 protein: CAWSRGGGNTGELFF

J gene: TRBJ2-7
D gene: -
V gene: TRBV10-3
CDR3 protein: CAVREGPSLPGQYF

J gene: TRBJ2-7
D gene: TRBD1
V gene: TRBV5-1
CDR3 protein: CASSSGQGYFNEQYF

J gene: TRBJ2-7
D gene: TRBD2
V gene: TRBV7-2
CDR3 protein: CASSHRLAGGLEQYF

J gene: TRBJ2-2
D gene: -
V gene: TRBV5-4
CDR3 protein: CASRAGQPTLAGELFF

J gene: TRBJ2-4
D gene: -
V gene: TRBV21-1
CDR3 protein: CASSWVPRNIQYF

J gene: TRBJ2-5
D gene: -
V gene: TRBV10-3
CDR3 protein: CAISESMGETRETQYF

J gene: TRBJ1-1
D gene: -
V gene: TRBV6-5
CDR3 protein: CASSYSRVTEAFF

J gene: TRBJ1-2
D gene: -
V gene: TRBV5-1
CDR3 protein: CASSSQSQGNSYGYTF

J gene: TRBJ2-2
D gene: -
V gene: TRBV9
CDR3 protein: CASSVALANTGELFF

J gene: TRBJ2-1
D gene: -
V gene: TRBV29-1
CDR3 protein: CSGQEVLYNEQFF

J gene: TRBJ2-6
D gene: -
V gene: TRBV30
CDR3 protein: CAWKALKGANVLTF

J gene: TRBJ1-1
D gene: -
V gene: TRBV6-6
CDR3 protein: CASSLQVNTEAFF

J gene: TRBJ1-4
D gene: TRBD1
V gene: TRBV28
CDR3 protein: CASSDRGGANEKLFF

J gene: TRBJ1-4
D gene: -
V gene: TRBV7-2
CDR3 protein: CASSLFPGINEKLFF

J gene: TRBJ1-1
D gene: -
V gene: TRBV19
CDR3 protein: CASSIGGEGTEAFF

J gene: TRBJ2-7
D gene: -
V gene: TRBV6-2/TRBV6-3
CDR3 protein: CASSYSTTLTYEQYF

J gene: TRBJ1-6
D gene: -
V gene: TRBV9
CDR3 protein: CASSAPGGYNSPLHF

J gene: TRBJ2-7
D gene: TRBD1
V gene: TRBV7-2
CDR3 protein: CASSHQGGTGVIYEQYF

J gene: TRBJ2-2
D gene: TRBD2
V gene: TRBV10-3
CDR3 protein: CAIRKSGRADNTGELFF

J gene: TRBJ1-1
D gene: TRBD1
V gene: TRBV29-1
CDR3 protein: CSAKDRGWDTEAFF

J gene: TRBJ1-3
D gene: -
V gene: TRBV28
CDR3 protein: CASRPLTGRGSGNTIYF

J gene: TRBJ1-1
D gene: -
V gene: TRBV1
CDR3 protein: CTRLPGQRNTEAFF

J gene: TRBJ2-1
D gene: TRBD1
V gene: TRBV3-1/TRBV3-2
CDR3 protein: CASSHGTGVGGGLDEQFF

J gene: TRBJ2-7
D gene: TRBD2
V gene: TRBV19
CDR3 protein: CASSTLLAGGPFEQYF

J gene: TRBJ1-2
D gene: -
V gene: TRBV28
CDR3 protein: CASSAAGGSQLSYGYTF

J gene: TRBJ2-7
D gene: -
V gene: TRBV7-6
CDR3 protein: CASSSSGEYPSYEQYF

J gene: TRBJ2-7
D gene: -
V gene: TRBV6-6
CDR3 protein: CASSYSRGRRTDEQYF

J gene: TRBJ2-5
D gene: TRBD2
V gene: TRBV27
CDR3 protein: CASKGGSLETQYF

J gene: TRBJ2-7
D gene: -
V gene: TRBV5-1
CDR3 protein: CASSLSTGSYEQYF

J gene: TRBJ1-2
D gene: TRBD1
V gene: TRBV5-8
CDR3 protein: CASSQSTGNYGYTF

J gene: TRBJ1-2
D gene: TRBD1
V gene: TRBV7-9
CDR3 protein: CASSFYTGEGDGYTF

J gene: TRBJ2-1
D gene: -
V gene: TRBV11-3
CDR3 protein: CASSLLRNNEQFF

J gene: TRBJ2-6
D gene: -
V gene: TRBV28
CDR3 protein: CASSSLLRVYSGANVLTF

J gene: TRBJ1-6
D gene: -
V gene: TRBV30
CDR3 protein: CAWTRGGAASSYNSPLHF

J gene: TRBJ2-1
D gene: TRBD2
V gene: TRBV7-6
CDR3 protein: CASSLIAGGPNEQFF

J gene: TRBJ1-2
D gene: -
V gene: TRBV10-3
CDR3 protein: CAINKGGDVGGYTF

J gene: TRBJ1-2
D gene: -
V gene: TRBV3-1/TRBV3-2
CDR3 protein: CASSLGTSPPYGYTF

J gene: TRBJ2-7
D gene: TRBD2
V gene: TRBV7-8
CDR3 protein: CASSFHAGAGGSYEQYF

J gene: TRBJ2-1
D gene: -
V gene: TRBV18
CDR3 protein: CASQEDYYNEQFF

J gene: TRBJ1-5
D gene: -
V gene: TRBV6-1
CDR3 protein: CASSELFGLEGEDGNQPQHF

J gene: TRBJ1-2
D gene: -
V gene: TRBV30
CDR3 protein: CAWNTGQGYGYTF

J gene: TRBJ1-1
D gene: -
V gene: TRBV18
CDR3 protein: CASSPPGGRDTEAFF

J gene: TRBJ2-5
D gene: -
V gene: TRBV3-1/TRBV3-2
CDR3 protein: CASSQGLTLGETQYF

J gene: TRBJ1-5
D gene: TRBD1
V gene: TRBV24-1
CDR3 protein: CATSDDRAGGSFQPQHF

J gene: TRBJ1-1
D gene: TRBD1
V gene: TRBV10-2
CDR3 protein: CASRLGQGHTEAFF

J gene: TRBJ1-6
D gene: TRBD1
V gene: TRBV5-1
CDR3 protein: CASSRDRSLGSPLHF

J gene: TRBJ2-5
D gene: TRBD2
V gene: TRBV11-3
CDR3 protein: CASSLASGGGETQYF

J gene: TRBJ1-1
D gene: -
V gene: TRBV19
CDR3 protein: CASSITAGDNEAFF

J gene: TRBJ2-7
D gene: TRBD1
V gene: TRBV29-1
CDR3 protein: CSAVPGQGPIYEQYF

J gene: TRBJ1-4
D gene: TRBD1
V gene: TRBV28
CDR3 protein: CASSLQGVNEKLFF